Following are 18 T cell receptor beta chains from one sample sequenced in a study of blood T cell repertoires in COVID-19. Clones were sequenced by immunoSEQ multiplex PCR, and TCRdb holds only the in-frame ones, with some missing. The table includes 150,000 to 200,000 clones, 75% to 95% detected once. Sequenced: peripheral blood. These receptors came from a man aged 50-60 years with acute or convalescent COVID-19.

The chain couples TRBV6-2 or TRBV6-3 to TRBJ2-7; D gene unclear. Looked up from germline, CDR1 is MNHEY and CDR2 is SVGEGT. V was pared by 3 bases and J by 4 bases, with 4 bases between. The CDR3 length is 11 residues. CDR3 region: CASSYRYEQYF. The DNA of the CDR3 is TGTGCCAGCAGTTATCGTTACGAGCAGTACTTC.

This clone appeared a single time. The CDR3 nucleotides are TGTGCCAGCAGCTTAGGACAGGGCTCCGGGGAGCTGTTTTTT. The encoded protein is CASSLGQGSGELFF. This chain connects TRBV7-3 to TRBJ2-2; 8 positions match TRBD1. Unmatched junction bases numbered 2, after V lost 2 bases and J lost 6 bases. Germline V gene lookup returns CDR1 SGHTA and CDR2 FQGTGA. CDR3 length equals 14 residues.

The chain recombines TRBV19 with TRBJ2-3; 10 nucleotides line up with TRBD2. The CDR3 consists of 18 residues. With 3 bases clipped from V and 0 bases from J, the junction kept 9 bases outside the gene matches. Germline lookup yields CDR1 LNHDA and CDR2 SQIVND (reference sequence). The CDR3 is CASSISSGGPTSTDTQYF. The CDR3 nucleotides read TGTGCCAGTAGTATTTCTAGCGGGGGCCCAACTAGCACAGATACGCAGTATTTT.

The rearrangement joins TRBV6-1 to TRBJ1-2; D not certain. Trimming took 2 bases from V and 5 from J, leaving 15 bases between them. This CDR3 spans 15 amino acids. Germline V gene data show CDR1 as MNHNS and CDR2 as SASEGT. The CDR3 nucleotides are TGTGCCAGCAGTGAAATGGGAGGTCTAGAATATGGCTACACCTTC. Amino acids: CASSEMGGLEYGYTF.

The chain couples TRBV11-2 to TRBJ2-5; D might be TRBD1 (6 bases). CDR1 and CDR2 from the germline V gene are SGHAT and FQNNGV. The V gene lost 7 bases and the J gene lost 5 bases, with 17 bases spanning the gap. The length of the CDR3 is 14 residues. CDR3 region: CASNRDGSRETQYF. The CDR3 DNA follows: TGTGCCAGCAACAGGGACGGAAGTAGGGAGACCCAGTACTTC. Full variable domain (missing parts from reference TRBV11-2 and TRBJ2-5): EAGVAQSPRYKIIEKRQSVAFWCNPISGHATLYWYQQILGQGPKLLIQFQNNGVVDDSQLPKDRFSAERLKGVDSTLKIQPAKLEDSAVYLCASNRDGSRETQYFGPGTRLLVL.

V usage is TRBV19 and J usage is TRBJ2-1; weak D call: TRBD2 (5 bases). Germline V CDR1 and CDR2: LNHDA, SQIVND (reference sequence). The CDR3 has 14 amino acids. The V end lost 4 bases, the J end lost 7 bases, and 14 bases lay between the germline ends. CDR3 DNA sequence: TGTGCCAGTAGTAAGGGCCTGGAGGCAAATGAGCAGTTCTTC. Its protein product is CASSKGLEANEQFF.

A remark on this clone: This sample also contains other DNA sequences that code for the same CDR3. The genes are TRBV7-3 and TRBJ2-3, with D perhaps matching TRBD1 (7 bases). Trimming removed 3 bases from V and 3 bases from J, with 10 bases in between. This CDR3 contains 14 residues. The V gene's germline CDR1 is SGHTA and CDR2 FQGTGA. CDR3 in DNA: TGTGCCAGCAGCTTGGCAGGGGGGACAGATACGCAGTATTTT. Protein product: CASSLAGGTDTQYF.

This clone was seen more than once but under ten times. The rearrangement uses TRBV29-1 and TRBJ1-5; D unresolved. V lost 4 bases, J lost 4 bases, and 11 bases lay in between. CDR1 is SQVTM and CDR2 is ANQGSEA in the germline V gene. CDR3 length equals 13 residues. The CDR3 protein is CSVGNGENQPQHF. The CDR3 DNA reads as TGCAGCGTTGGAAACGGGGAGAATCAGCCCCAGCATTTT.

The chain has TRBV4-3 and TRBJ1-1; D not resolved. The V end was cut by 3 bases, the J end by 1 base, with 9 bases between. The CDR3 runs to 14 residues. Germline CDR1 is LGHNA and CDR2 is YSLEER. The CDR3 nucleotides read TGCGCCAGCAGCCAGGTCGGCGGGAACACTGAAGCTTTCTTT. Encoded protein: CASSQVGGNTEAFF.

V gene TRBV11-2 combines with J gene TRBJ2-3; 7 bases fit TRBD1. The CDR3 loop spans 13 amino acids. The germline gives CDR1 SGHAT, CDR2 FQNNGV. V gave up 4 bases and J gave up 4 bases; unmatched junction bases: 2. The CDR3 DNA sequence: TGTGCCAGCAGCTCAACAGGGGCAGATACGCAGTATTTT. Translation: CASSSTGADTQYF.

The rearrangement links TRBV11-3 to TRBJ2-1, with D maybe TRBD2 (6 bases). Germline CDR1 reads SGHNT; CDR2 reads YENEEA. This CDR3 contains 16 residues. Trimming took off 2 bases at V and 2 bases at J, with 13 bases between the two ends. The CDR3 nucleotides read TGTGCCAGCAGCTTAAGGCAGCGGGCTGCCTACAATGAGCAGTTCTTC. Translating gives CASSLRQRAAYNEQFF.

The CDR3 DNA is TGTGCCAGCAGGGGTAGCCCCTCCTACAATGAGCAGTTCTTC. Amino acids: CASRGSPSYNEQFF. The chain couples TRBV6-5 to TRBJ2-1; D is unclear. This CDR3 is built from 14 residues. CDR1 and CDR2 (germline): MNHEY, SVGAGI. The V end was cut by 6 bases, the J end by 0 bases, with 9 bases between.

CDR3 in amino acids: CASSIAGQGWNTGELFF. The DNA of the CDR3 is TGTGCCAGTAGTATAGCTGGACAGGGGTGGAACACCGGGGAGCTGTTTTTT. V usage is TRBV19 and J usage is TRBJ2-2; 9 nucleotides line up with TRBD1. V lost 1 base and J lost 1; bases outside the gene matches: 4. The CDR3 is made up of 17 amino acids. Germline V gene sequence: CDR1 LNHDA, CDR2 SQIVND (reference sequence).

The genes are TRBV19 and TRBJ2-1, with D possibly being TRBD1 (5 bases). Looked up from germline, CDR1 is LNHDA and CDR2 is SQIVND (reference sequence). V was trimmed by 5 bases and J by 9 bases, leaving 14 bases between them. The length of the CDR3 is 13 residues. DNA for the CDR3: TGTGCCAGTAGTCACTACACCACAGGTGAGCAGTTCTTC. Its translation: CASSHYTTGEQFF.

V and J are TRBV18 and TRBJ1-4, with D perhaps matching TRBD1 (5 bases). Trimming shortened V by 11 bases and J by 3 bases, and 13 bases separated the two germline ends. CDR3 length: 13 amino acids. Germline V gives CDR1 KGHSH, CDR2 LQKENI. CDR3 region: CASSRGANEKLFF. In nucleotides, the CDR3 is TGTGCCTCCAGTCGGGGGGCTAATGAAAAACTGTTTTTT.

This chain links TRBV10-3 with TRBJ2-3; TRBD2 is a possible D gene (6 bases). The CDR3 sequence is 16 residues long. Trimming stripped 6 bases from V and 9 bases from J, with 25 bases between. CDR1 ENHRY and CDR2 SYGVKD come from the germline V gene. For the CDR3, the DNA is TGTGCCATCAGCGGCCGGGAGTTGGTGGGGAGAGGGACGCAGTATTTT. The encoded protein is CAISGRELVGRGTQYF.

The genes are TRBV4-2 and TRBJ1-5; TRBD1 might be the D (6 bases). V gave up 0 bases and J gave up 1 base, with 10 bases separating them. The germline V gene has CDR1 LGHNA and CDR2 YNFKEQ. The CDR3 contains 16 residues. The CDR3 coding sequence is TGTGCCAGCAGCCAAGAAGGGGGGGGCAGCAATCAGCCCCAGCATTTT. Translating gives CASSQEGGGSNQPQHF.

The CDR3, as DNA: TGTGCCAGCAGACCGGGACACCCTTATAGCAATCAGCCCCAGCATTTT. This encodes CASRPGHPYSNQPQHF. The chain has TRBV27 and TRBJ1-5; tentatively, D is TRBD1 (6 bases). CDR1 is MNHEY and CDR2 is SMNVEV in the germline V gene (reference sequence). Between the trimmed V and J ends, which lost 6 bases and 0 bases, there was a span of 15 bases. The CDR3 consists of 16 residues.